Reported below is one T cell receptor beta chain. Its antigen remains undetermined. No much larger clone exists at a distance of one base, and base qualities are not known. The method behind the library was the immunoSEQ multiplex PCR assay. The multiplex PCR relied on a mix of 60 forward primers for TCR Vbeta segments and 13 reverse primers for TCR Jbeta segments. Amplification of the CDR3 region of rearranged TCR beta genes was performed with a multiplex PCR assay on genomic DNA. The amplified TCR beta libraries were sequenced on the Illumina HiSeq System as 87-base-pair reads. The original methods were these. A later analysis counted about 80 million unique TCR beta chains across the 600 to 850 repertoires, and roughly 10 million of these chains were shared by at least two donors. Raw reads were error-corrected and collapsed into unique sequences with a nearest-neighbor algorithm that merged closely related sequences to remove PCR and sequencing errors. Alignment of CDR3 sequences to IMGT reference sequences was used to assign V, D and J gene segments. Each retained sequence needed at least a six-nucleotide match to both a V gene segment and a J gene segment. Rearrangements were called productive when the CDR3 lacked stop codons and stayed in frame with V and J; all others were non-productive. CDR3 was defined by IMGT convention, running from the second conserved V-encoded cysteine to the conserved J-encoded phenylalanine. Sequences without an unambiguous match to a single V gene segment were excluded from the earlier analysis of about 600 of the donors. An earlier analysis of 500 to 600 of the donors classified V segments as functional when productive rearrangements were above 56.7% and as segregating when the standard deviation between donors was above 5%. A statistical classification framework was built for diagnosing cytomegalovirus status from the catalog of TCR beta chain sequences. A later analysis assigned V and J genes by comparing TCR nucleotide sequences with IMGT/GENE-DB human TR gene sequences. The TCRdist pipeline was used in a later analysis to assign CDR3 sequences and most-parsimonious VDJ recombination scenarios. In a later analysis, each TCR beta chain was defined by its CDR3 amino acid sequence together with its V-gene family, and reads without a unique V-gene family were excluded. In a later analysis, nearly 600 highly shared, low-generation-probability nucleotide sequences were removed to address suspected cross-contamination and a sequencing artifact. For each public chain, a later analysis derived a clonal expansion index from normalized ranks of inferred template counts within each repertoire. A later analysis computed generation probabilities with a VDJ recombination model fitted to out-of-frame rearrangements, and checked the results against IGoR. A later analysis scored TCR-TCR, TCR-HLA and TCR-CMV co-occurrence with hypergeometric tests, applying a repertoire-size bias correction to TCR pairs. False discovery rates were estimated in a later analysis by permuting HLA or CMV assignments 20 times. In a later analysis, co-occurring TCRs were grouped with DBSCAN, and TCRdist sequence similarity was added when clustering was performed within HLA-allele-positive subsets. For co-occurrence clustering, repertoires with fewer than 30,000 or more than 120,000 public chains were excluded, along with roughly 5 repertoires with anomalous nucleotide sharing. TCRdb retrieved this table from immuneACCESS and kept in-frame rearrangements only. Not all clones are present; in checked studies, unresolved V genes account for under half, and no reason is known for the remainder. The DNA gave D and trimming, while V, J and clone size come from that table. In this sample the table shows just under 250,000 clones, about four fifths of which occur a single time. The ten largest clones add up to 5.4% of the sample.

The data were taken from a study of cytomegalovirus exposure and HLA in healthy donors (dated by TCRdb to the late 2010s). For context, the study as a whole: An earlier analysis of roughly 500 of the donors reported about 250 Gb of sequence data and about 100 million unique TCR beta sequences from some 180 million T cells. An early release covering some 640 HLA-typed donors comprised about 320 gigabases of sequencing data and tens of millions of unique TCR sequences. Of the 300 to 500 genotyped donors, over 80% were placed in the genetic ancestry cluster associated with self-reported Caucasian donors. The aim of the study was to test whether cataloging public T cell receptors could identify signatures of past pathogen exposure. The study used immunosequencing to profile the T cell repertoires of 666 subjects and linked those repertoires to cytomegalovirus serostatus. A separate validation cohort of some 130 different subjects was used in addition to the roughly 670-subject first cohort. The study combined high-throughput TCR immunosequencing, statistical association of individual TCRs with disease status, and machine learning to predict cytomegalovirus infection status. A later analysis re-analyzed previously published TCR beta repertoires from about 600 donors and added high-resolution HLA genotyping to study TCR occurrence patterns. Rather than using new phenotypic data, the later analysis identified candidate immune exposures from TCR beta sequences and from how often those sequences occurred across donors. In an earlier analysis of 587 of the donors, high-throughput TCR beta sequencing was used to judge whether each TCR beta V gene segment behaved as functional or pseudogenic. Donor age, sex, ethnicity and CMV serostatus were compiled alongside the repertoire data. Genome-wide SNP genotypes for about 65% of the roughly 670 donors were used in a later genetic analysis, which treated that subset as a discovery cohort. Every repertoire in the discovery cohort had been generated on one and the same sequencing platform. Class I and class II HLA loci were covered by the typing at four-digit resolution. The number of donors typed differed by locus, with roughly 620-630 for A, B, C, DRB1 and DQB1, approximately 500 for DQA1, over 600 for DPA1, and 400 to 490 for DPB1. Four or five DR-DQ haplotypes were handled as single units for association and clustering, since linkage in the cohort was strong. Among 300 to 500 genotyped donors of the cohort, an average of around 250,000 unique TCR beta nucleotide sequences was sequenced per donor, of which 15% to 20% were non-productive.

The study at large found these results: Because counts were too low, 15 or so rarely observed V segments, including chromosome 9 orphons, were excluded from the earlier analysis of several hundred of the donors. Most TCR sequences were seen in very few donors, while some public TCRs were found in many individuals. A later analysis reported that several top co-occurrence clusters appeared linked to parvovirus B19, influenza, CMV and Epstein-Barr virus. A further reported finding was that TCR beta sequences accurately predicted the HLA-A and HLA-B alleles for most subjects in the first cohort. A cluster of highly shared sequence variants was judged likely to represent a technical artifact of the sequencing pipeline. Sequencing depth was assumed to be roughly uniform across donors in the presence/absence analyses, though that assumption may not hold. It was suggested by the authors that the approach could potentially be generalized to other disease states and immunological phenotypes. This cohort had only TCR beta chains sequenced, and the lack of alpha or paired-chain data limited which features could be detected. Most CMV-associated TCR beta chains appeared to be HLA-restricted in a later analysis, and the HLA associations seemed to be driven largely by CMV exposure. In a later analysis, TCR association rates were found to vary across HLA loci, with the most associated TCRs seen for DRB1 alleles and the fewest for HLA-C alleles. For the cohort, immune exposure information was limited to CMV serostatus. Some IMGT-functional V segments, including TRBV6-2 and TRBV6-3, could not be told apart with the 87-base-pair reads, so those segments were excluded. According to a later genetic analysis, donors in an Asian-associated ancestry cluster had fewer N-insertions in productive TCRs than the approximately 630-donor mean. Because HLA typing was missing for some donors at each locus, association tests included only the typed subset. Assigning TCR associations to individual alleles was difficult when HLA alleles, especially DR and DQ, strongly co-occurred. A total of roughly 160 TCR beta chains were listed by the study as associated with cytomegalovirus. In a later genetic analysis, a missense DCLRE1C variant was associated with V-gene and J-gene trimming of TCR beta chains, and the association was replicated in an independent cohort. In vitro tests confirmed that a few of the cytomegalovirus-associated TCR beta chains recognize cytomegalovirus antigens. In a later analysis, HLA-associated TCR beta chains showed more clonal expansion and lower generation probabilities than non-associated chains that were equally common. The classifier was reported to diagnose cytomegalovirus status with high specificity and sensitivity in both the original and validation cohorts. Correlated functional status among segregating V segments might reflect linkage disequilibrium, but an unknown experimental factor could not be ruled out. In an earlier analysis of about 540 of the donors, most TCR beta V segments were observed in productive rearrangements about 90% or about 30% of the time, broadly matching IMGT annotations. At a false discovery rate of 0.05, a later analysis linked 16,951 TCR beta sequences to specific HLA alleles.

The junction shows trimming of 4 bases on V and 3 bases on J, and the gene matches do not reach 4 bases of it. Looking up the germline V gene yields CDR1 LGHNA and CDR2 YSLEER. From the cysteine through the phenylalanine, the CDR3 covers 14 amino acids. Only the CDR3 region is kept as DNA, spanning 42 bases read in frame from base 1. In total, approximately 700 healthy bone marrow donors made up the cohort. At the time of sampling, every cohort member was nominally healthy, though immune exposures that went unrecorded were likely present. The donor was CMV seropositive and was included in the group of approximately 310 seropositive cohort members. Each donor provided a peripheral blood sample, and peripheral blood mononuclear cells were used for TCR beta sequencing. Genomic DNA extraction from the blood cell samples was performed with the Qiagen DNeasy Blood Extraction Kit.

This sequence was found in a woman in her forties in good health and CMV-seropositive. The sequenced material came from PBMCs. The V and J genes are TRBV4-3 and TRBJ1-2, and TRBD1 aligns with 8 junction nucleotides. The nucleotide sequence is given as TGCGCCAGCAGCCTACTACAGGGGGACTATGGCTACACCTTC. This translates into CASSLLQGDYGYTF.